The 28 T cell receptor beta chains below were found in one sample sequenced in a study of regulatory T cells in long-lasting Graves disease. Arm-PCR of CDR3 regions and iRepertoire HTBI primers were the basis on which TCR beta libraries were built. Each CDR3 protein gets one entry after TCRdb re-called the multiplex PCR reads with MiXCR. The sample consists of roughly 440,000 distinct CDR3 sequences, 16% of them appearing once. Time point specified: newly diagnosed GD, antithyroid drugs for less than 3 months. There was RNA extracted from PBMCs, and the TCR library was made from it. The sample also formed part of further work on T cells in Graves' hyperthyroidism and ophthalmopathy.

The input for sequencing was peripheral blood mononuclear cells (PBMCs), taken at new diagnosis, from a patient treated with antithyroid drugs. These receptor sequences come from a woman under 30 with Graves disease.

This chain links TRBV7-8 with TRBJ2-3; 9 bases fit TRBD2. The CDR3 covers 19 residues. Germline values: CDR1 SGHVS, CDR2 FQNEAQ. The J segment lost 1 base and the V segment lost 5 bases, leaving 16 bases of the junction unmatched. CDR3 DNA: TGTGCCAGCAGCCCCGCGCCTAGCGGGATACCCTGGGGCACAGATACGCAGTATTTT. It encodes CASSPAPSGIPWGTDTQYF.

This clonotype was detected ten times or more. V is TRBV2 and J is TRBJ1-5; no reliable D call. Germline loops: CDR1 SNHLY, CDR2 FYNNEI. The CDR3 has 14 amino acids. The V and J ends lost 3 bases and 0 bases respectively, with 6 bases between them. CDR3 sequence (DNA): TGTGCCAGCAGTGATCCCAATAGCAATCAGCCCCAGCATTTT. This gives the protein CASSDPNSNQPQHF.

In its sample, this clonotype was seen a few times. The chain has TRBV5-1 and TRBJ1-2, with D unclear. Germline V gene data show CDR1 as SGHRS and CDR2 as YFSETQ. V lost 2 bases to trimming and J lost 8 bases, with 19 bases between them. CDR3 size: 15 residues. CDR3 sequence (DNA): TGCGCCAGCAGCTTCATGAGCCAACTTCTGGGGGGCTACACCTTC. Translated, it gives CASSFMSQLLGGYTF.

This clonotype was counted at least ten times. This chain joins TRBV20-1 and TRBJ1-1, with D possibly being TRBD1 (6 bases). The CDR3 is made up of 16 amino acids. V shed 4 bases and J shed 0 bases, with 18 bases lying between them. The germline V gene encodes CDR1 DFQATT and CDR2 SNEGSKA (reference sequence). The CDR3 DNA reads as TGCAGTGCTATGGACAGCCCTACCCTCATGAACACTGAAGCTTTCTTT. Protein product: CSAMDSPTLMNTEAFF.

The V call is TRBV12-3 or TRBV12-4, the J call TRBJ1-3; the D gene is possibly TRBD1 (5 bases). V shed 7 bases and J shed 1 base, with 17 bases lying between them. CDR3 length: 16 residues. Written as DNA, the CDR3 is TGTGCCAGCATCCTAGCCAGGGTCAGGTCTGGAAACACCATATATTTT. It translates to CASILARVRSGNTIYF.

This clonotype was counted between two and nine times. J is TRBJ2-3 and V is TRBV6-1, with D possibly called TRBD1 or TRBD2 (5 bases each). V was shortened by 5 bases and J by 0 bases, with 21 bases between the two germline ends. Germline V lookup: CDR1 MNHNS, CDR2 SASEGT. CDR3 length: 18 amino acids. The CDR3, as DNA: TGTGCCAGCAGTCCGCCGGGAATCGGGACCTATAGCACAGATACGCAGTATTTT. This translates into CASSPPGIGTYSTDTQYF.

This clonotype has a count of ten or more. The V call is TRBV29-1, the J call TRBJ2-1, with 10 bases fitting TRBD1. The V gene end was trimmed by 7 bases and the J gene end by 7 bases; junction bases not matched to a gene: 10. Germline V gene data show CDR1 as SQVTM and CDR2 as ANQGSEA. The CDR3 contains 14 residues. This CDR3 is CSAPSGTGANEQFF. The CDR3 DNA reads TGCAGCGCCCCCTCCGGGACAGGGGCTAATGAGCAGTTCTTC.

The count of this clonotype is one. This rearrangement joins TRBV12-3 or TRBV12-4 to TRBJ2-1, with 8 bases matching TRBD2. This CDR3 is built from 14 residues. The ends lost 5 bases at V and 13 bases at J; junction bases unmatched: 13. CDR3 in DNA: TGTGCCAGCAGTCTAGGACTAGCCGGGGAGACCCAGTTCTTC. Translated: CASSLGLAGETQFF.

This clonotype has a count of ten or more. The genes are TRBV27 and TRBJ2-5, with D possibly matching TRBD1 (6 bases). The germline CDR1 and CDR2 sequences are MNHEY and SMNVEV (reference sequence). V was pared by 5 bases and J by 4 bases, with 11 bases between. The CDR3 consists of 13 residues. CDR3 bases: TGTGCCAGCAGTCGGCAGGGGAGAGAGACCCAGTACTTC. Encoded protein: CASSRQGRETQYF.

This clonotype has ten or more counts. V usage is TRBV24-1 and J usage is TRBJ2-1; 8 bases are a match to TRBD1. CDR3 length: 15 amino acids. The J segment lost 4 bases and the V segment lost 2 bases, leaving 3 bases of the junction unmatched. Germline V gives CDR1 KGHDR, CDR2 SFDVKD. CDR3 sequence (DNA): TGTGCCACCAGTGATTCCGGGACAGGTTACAATGAGCAGTTCTTC. Translation: CATSDSGTGYNEQFF.

Concerning this clonotype itself: A single base separates this from a much larger clone, so it may be a read error. The conserved phenylalanine or tryptophan is not found at the CDR3 terminus, so this likely reflects a read error. Written as DNA, the CDR3 is TGCAGTGCTAGAGGGCCACCCGGCGGAGGGGGGGCAGATACGCAGTATCTT. It yields the protein CSARGPPGGGGADTQYL. V and J are TRBV20-1 and TRBJ2-3, with a possible D match to TRBD2 (7 bases). Germline CDR1 reads DFQATT; CDR2 reads SNEGSKA (reference sequence). The ends were cut back, 1 base at V and 4 bases at J, with 21 bases in the middle. This CDR3 has 17 amino acids.

The chain is built from TRBV12-3 or TRBV12-4 and TRBJ2-1; TRBD2 is a possible D gene (6 bases). V was trimmed by 3 bases and J by 5 bases, leaving 14 bases between them. CDR3 length: 15 amino acids. CDR3 residues: CASSFTAAGNNEQFF. CDR3 nucleotides: TGTGCCAGCAGTTTTACCGCGGCGGGGAACAATGAGCAGTTCTTC.

This clonotype has at least ten counts. The chain carries TRBV28 and TRBJ2-2; the D gene is possibly TRBD1 (6 bases). The V end was cut by 0 bases, the J end by 0 bases, with 8 bases between. The germline gives CDR1 MDHEN, CDR2 SYDVKM. This CDR3 contains 16 residues. The CDR3, as DNA: TGTGCCAGCAGTTTATGGGGGGCCGCGAACACCGGGGAGCTGTTTTTT. It encodes CASSLWGAANTGELFF.

A remark on this clonotype: This clone may be a read error of a much larger clone one base away. The V and J genes are TRBV28 and TRBJ2-7; D unclear. The CDR3 runs to 13 residues. The germline CDR1 and CDR2 sequences are MDHEN and SYDVKM. The CDR3 DNA reads TGTGCCAGCAGTGTCGGACCCTCCTACGGGCAGTACTTC. Protein sequence: CASSVGPSYGQYF.

This clonotype was found many times. The DNA of the CDR3 is TGTGCCAGCAGTGAAGTGCTTAGCGGGAGTGTGGGAGAGACCCAGTACTTC. Translation: CASSEVLSGSVGETQYF. V usage is TRBV6-2 or TRBV6-3 and J usage is TRBJ2-5, with TRBD2 identical over 9 bases. This CDR3 contains 17 residues. The V gene end was trimmed by 5 bases and the J gene end by 4 bases; junction bases not matched to a gene: 14. In germline, CDR1 is MNHEY, CDR2 SVGEGT.

This clonotype has ten or more counts. J is TRBJ2-3 and V is TRBV3-1; TRBD2 matches at 13 bases. Germline CDR1 reads LGHDT; CDR2 reads YNNKEL (reference sequence). J was trimmed by 4 bases and V by 2 bases; bases with no gene match: 6. This CDR3 has 17 amino acids. The CDR3 sequence: CASSQHTSGRAPDTQYF. As DNA, the CDR3 is TGTGCCAGCAGCCAACACACTAGCGGGAGGGCCCCAGATACGCAGTATTTT.

The rearrangement uses TRBV7-3 and TRBJ1-5; 9 bases align to TRBD1. The CDR3 is 16 amino acids. CDR1 SGHTA and CDR2 FQGTGA come from the germline V gene. V shed 5 bases and J 7 bases; nucleotides not matched to a gene: 12. For the CDR3, the DNA is TGTGCCAGCAGCACAACCGGGACAGGGTCAGGGCAGCCCCAGCATTTT. Protein: CASSTTGTGSGQPQHF. Supplemented by reference TRBV7-3 and TRBJ1-5, the full variable domain reads GAGVSQTPSNKVTEKGKYVELRCDPISGHTALYWYRQSLGQGPEFLIYFQGTGAADDSGLPNDRFFAVRPEGSVSTLKIQRTERGDSAVYLCASSTTGTGSGQPQHFGDGTRLSIL.

V usage is TRBV6-5 and J usage is TRBJ2-6, with 8 bases aligning to TRBD2. CDR1 is MNHEY and CDR2 is SVGAGI in the germline V gene. The CDR3 extends over 18 amino acids. The ends lost 3 bases at V and 1 base at J; junction bases unmatched: 8. The chain's CDR3 is CASSYAGTRSSGANVLTF. Written as DNA, the CDR3 is TGTGCCAGCAGTTATGCCGGGACTAGATCGTCTGGGGCCAACGTCCTGACTTTC.

The chain carries TRBV2 and TRBJ2-2, with D possibly TRBD1 on 5 matching bases. The germline V gene has CDR1 SNHLY and CDR2 FYNNEI. V lost 4 bases and J lost 0, with 9 bases in between. This CDR3 is built from 15 residues. The CDR3 nucleotides read TGTGCCAGCAGTGGGGGCGCGGCGAACACCGGGGAGCTGTTTTTT. This sequence encodes CASSGGAANTGELFF.

This rearrangement joins TRBV7-9 to TRBJ2-7; 11 bases match TRBD2. The CDR3 has 15 amino acids. V shed 4 bases and J 2 bases; nucleotides not matched to a gene: 4. Germline V gene data show CDR1 as SEHNR and CDR2 as FQNEAQ (reference sequence). The CDR3 DNA follows: TGTGCCAGCAGCTCGGGACTAGCGGAACCCTACGAGCAGTACTTC. Protein product: CASSSGLAEPYEQYF.

This clonotype was counted ten times or more. This chain connects TRBV5-1 to TRBJ2-7, with 13 bases identical to TRBD2. V shed 0 bases and J 2 bases; nucleotides not matched to a gene: 5. The germline CDR1 and CDR2 sequences are SGHRS and YFSETQ. There are 17 residues in the CDR3. CDR3 loop: CASSLAEGLAGAYEQYF. The CDR3 nucleotides are TGCGCCAGCAGCTTGGCCGAAGGACTAGCGGGAGCCTACGAGCAGTACTTC.

The rearrangement joins TRBV20-1 to TRBJ2-3; D unresolved. CDR3 length: 12 amino acids. Trimming took off 6 bases at V and 5 bases at J, with 12 bases between the two ends. Germline V CDR1 and CDR2: DFQATT, SNEGSKA (reference sequence). The CDR3 DNA is TGCAGTGCCACTACAAAGGGAGATACGCAGTATTTT. Protein product: CSATTKGDTQYF.

The table lists this clonotype with many counts. The J gene is TRBJ2-3, the V gene TRBV29-1, with 7 bases aligning to TRBD1. The CDR3 length is 14 residues. V shed 8 bases and J 1 base; nucleotides not matched to a gene: 9. CDR1 and CDR2 (germline): SQVTM, ANQGSEA. As DNA, the CDR3 is TGCAGCTATGACAGGGCTGTGGGCACAGATACGCAGTATTTT. Amino acid sequence: CSYDRAVGTDTQYF.

Many counts were recorded for this clonotype. The chain combines TRBV11-2 with TRBJ2-3; D gene uncertain. Germline V CDR1 and CDR2: SGHAT, FQNNGV. Trimming took off 4 bases at V and 2 bases at J, with 16 bases between the two ends. This CDR3 comprises 16 residues. In nucleotides, the CDR3 is TGTGCCAGCAGCTCCCCGATCCGATCCTACACAGATACGCAGTATTTT. Amino acid sequence: CASSSPIRSYTDTQYF.

This clonotype was recorded at least ten times. The junction differs from germline at one of its ends, possibly a read error. The DNA for the CDR3 is TGTGCCAGCAGTCCAAACCGGGACACATTCTTC. Its protein is CASSPNRDTFF. The gene calls are TRBV28 and TRBJ1-2; D perhaps matches TRBD1 (6 bases). The CDR3 is 11 amino acids. The germline gives CDR1 MDHEN, CDR2 SYDVKM.

The chain couples TRBV29-1 to TRBJ2-5; TRBD1 is a possible D gene (5 bases). Germline values: CDR1 SQVTM, CDR2 ANQGSEA. V was pared by 1 base and J by 5 bases, with 17 bases between. The CDR3 consists of 15 residues. As DNA, the CDR3 is TGCAGCGTTGAAGGCGTGGACAACTCCAGGGAGACCCAGTACTTC. Translating it yields CSVEGVDNSRETQYF.

In this sample, this clonotype turned up a few times. V and J are TRBV20-1 and TRBJ1-2; D is unresolved. The CDR3 covers 13 residues. Trimming took 3 bases from V and 7 from J, leaving 15 bases between them. Germline V lookup: CDR1 DFQATT, CDR2 SNEGSKA (reference sequence). CDR3 protein: CSAREDQRGGYTF. The CDR3 nucleotides are TGCAGTGCTAGGGAGGACCAAAGAGGTGGCTACACCTTC.

This clonotype showed up just a few times. This chain uses TRBV12-3 or TRBV12-4 with TRBJ2-7, with 9 bases fitting TRBD1. This CDR3 has 16 residues. With V trimmed by 7 bases and J by 0 bases, 10 bases remained unmatched. DNA for the CDR3: TGTGCCAGCATGGCCTCCGGGACAGGGTACTCCTACGAGCAGTACTTC. Protein sequence: CASMASGTGYSYEQYF.